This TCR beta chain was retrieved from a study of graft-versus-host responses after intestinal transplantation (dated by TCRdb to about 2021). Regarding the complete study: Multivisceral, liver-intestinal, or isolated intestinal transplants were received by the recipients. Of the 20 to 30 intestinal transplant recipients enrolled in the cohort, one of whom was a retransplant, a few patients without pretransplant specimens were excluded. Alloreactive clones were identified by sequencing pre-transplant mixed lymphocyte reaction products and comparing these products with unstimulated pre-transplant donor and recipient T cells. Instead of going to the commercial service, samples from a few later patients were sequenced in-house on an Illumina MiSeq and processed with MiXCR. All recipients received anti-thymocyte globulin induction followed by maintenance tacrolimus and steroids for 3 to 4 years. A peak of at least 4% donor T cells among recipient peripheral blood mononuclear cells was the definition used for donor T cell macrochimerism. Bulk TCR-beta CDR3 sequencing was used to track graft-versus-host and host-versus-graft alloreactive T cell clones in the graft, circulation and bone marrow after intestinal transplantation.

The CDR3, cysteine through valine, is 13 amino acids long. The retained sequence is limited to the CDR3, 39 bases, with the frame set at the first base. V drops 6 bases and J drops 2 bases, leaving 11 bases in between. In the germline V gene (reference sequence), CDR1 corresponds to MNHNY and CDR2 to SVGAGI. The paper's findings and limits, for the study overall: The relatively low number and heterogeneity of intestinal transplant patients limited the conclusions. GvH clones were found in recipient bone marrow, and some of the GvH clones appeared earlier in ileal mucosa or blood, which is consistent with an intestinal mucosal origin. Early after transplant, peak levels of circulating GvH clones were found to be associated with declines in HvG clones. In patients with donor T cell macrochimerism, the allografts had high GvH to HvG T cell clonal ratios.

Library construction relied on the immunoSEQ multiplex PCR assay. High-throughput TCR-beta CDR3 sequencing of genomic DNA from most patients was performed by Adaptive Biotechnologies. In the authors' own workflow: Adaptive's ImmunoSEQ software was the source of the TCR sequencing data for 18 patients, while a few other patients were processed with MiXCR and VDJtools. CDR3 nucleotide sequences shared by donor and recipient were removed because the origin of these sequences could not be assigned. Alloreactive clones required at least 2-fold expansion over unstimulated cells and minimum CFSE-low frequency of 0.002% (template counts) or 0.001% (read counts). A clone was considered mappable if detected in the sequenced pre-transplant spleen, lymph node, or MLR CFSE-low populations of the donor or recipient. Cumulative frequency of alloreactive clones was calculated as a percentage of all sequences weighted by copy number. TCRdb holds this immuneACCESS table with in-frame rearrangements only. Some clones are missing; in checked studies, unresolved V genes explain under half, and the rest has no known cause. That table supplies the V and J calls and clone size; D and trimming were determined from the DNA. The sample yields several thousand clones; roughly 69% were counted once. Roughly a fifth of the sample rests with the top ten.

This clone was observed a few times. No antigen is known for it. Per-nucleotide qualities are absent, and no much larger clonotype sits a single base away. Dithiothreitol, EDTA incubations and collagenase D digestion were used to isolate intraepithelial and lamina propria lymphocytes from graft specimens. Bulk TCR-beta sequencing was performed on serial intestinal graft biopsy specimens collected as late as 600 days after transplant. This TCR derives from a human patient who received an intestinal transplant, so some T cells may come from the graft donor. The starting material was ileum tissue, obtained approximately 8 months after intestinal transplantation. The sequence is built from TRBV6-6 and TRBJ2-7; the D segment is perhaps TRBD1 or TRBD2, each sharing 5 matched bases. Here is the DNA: TGTGCCAGCAGACTCGGGACGGCCTACGAGCAGTACGTC. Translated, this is CASRLGTAYEQYV.